This T cell receptor beta chain derives from a study of T cell repertoires in cytomegalovirus infection. This CDR3 contains 14 residues. V lost 5 bases and J 2 bases, leaving 13 bases between the germline ends. The germline CDR1 and CDR2 sequences are SGHVS and FQNEAQ. TCRdb reprocessed the reads with MiXCR, giving one entry per CDR3 protein. Of 230,000 or so distinct CDR3 sequences in the sample, about 18% are singletons; the top ten hold about 45%. This clonotype was counted many times. V gene TRBV7-8 combines with J gene TRBJ2-7; possible D gene TRBD1, 6 bases. This receptor was taken from a human donor in good health (CMV status not recorded). Some clones in this sample may be carry-over from other donors' samples. Material for sequencing was CD8+ T cells from PBMCs. The DNA of the CDR3 is TGTGCCAGCAGCGACGCAGGGGTTCCCTACGAGCAGTACTTC. It codes for CASSDAGVPYEQYF.